Listed below are T cell receptor beta chains from one sample, sequenced in a study of blood T cell repertoires in COVID-19. TCRdb's copy holds only in-frame clones and misses some; the assay was immunoSEQ multiplex PCR. The sample shows about 380,000 clones, 88% of them seen only once. The sample was PBMCs or T cells enriched from blood (not recorded which). The receptors here all came from a woman aged 18 to 35 who had recovered from COVID-19. CDR3s include the opening cysteine and the closing phenylalanine or tryptophan. The D gene is left open where the match is weak. Rows may omit the clone size; those that give it use once, few, many or a size class.

TRBJ1-5 . TRBV28 TRBD1 TGTGCCAGCAGCCGGACCTGGGACAGTCATTTCATACAGCCCCAGCATTTT CASSRTWDSHFIQPQHF
TRBJ1-6 . TRBV6-5 . TGTGCCACCGGAGGAGGCGATGATTCACCCCTCCACTTT CATGGGDDSPLHF
TRBJ2-3 . TRBV10-2 TRBD2 TGCGCCAGCAGTGAGTGGGTCCTAGCGGACCGCACAGATACGCAGTATTTT CASSEWVLADRTDTQYF
TRBJ2-7 . TRBV6-2/TRBV6-3 . TGTGCCAGCAGTAAACCTCGACAGGTCCACTACGAGCAGTACTTC CASSKPRQVHYEQYF
TRBJ1-2 . TRBV6-5 TRBD1 TGTGCCAGCAGGGTGACAGGGGTTAACTATGGCTACACCTTC CASRVTGVNYGYTF
TRBJ1-2 . TRBV2 TRBD1 TGTGCCAGCAGTGGAGGGACAGGGCATTATGGCTACACCTTC CASSGGTGHYGYTF
TRBJ2-3 . TRBV5-1 TRBD2 TGCGCCAGCAGCTTGAGGGCTAGCGGGGGGCCTACAGATACGCAGTATTTT CASSLRASGGPTDTQYF
TRBJ1-1 . TRBV19 TRBD1 TGTGCCAGTAGTTCATGGACAGGTCCGAACACTGAAGCTTTCTTT CASSSWTGPNTEAFF
TRBJ1-2 . TRBV2 TRBD1 TGTGCCAGCCAGGGGGACAGGGATGGCGGCTACACCTTC CASQGDRDGGYTF
TRBJ2-1 . TRBV3-1/TRBV3-2 TRBD2 TGTGCCAGCAGCTCGACTAGCGGGGGGCACAATGAGCAGTTCTTC CASSSTSGGHNEQFF
TRBJ1-2 . TRBV19 TRBD1 TGTGCCAGTAGCCCCGACAGGGATGGCTACACCTTC CASSPDRDGYTF
TRBJ1-5 . TRBV11-1 . TGTGCCAGCAGCTTACAGGGTAGCAATCAGCCCCAGCATTTT CASSLQGSNQPQHF
TRBJ1-5 . TRBV12-3/TRBV12-4 . TGTGCCAGCATGAAGGAGAAGAATCAGCCCCAGCATTTT CASMKEKNQPQHF
TRBJ2-2 . TRBV6-2/TRBV6-3 . TGTGCCAGCAGTTACCCGGCTAGCGGGGAGCTGTTTTTT CASSYPASGELFF
TRBJ2-2 many TRBV6-4 . TGTGCCAGCAGTGACGAGGGGAACACCGGGGAGCTGTTTTTT CASSDEGNTGELFF
TRBJ2-5 few TRBV25-1 TRBD1 TGTGCCAGCAGTGACCGGACAGGGGGCGGGGAGACCCAGTACTTC CASSDRTGGGETQYF
TRBJ1-2 . TRBV7-2 . TGTGCCAGCAGTTCACAGGGACCGTCCTATGGCTACACCTTC CASSSQGPSYGYTF
TRBJ1-1 . TRBV7-2 TRBD1 TGTGCCAGCAGCTTCGCGGGACAGAAGATGAACACTGAAGCTTTCTTT CASSFAGQKMNTEAFF
TRBJ1-6 . TRBV5-1 TRBD1 TGCGCCAGCAGCTTGGTGGGGACAGGGACAACCCGTCTAGGTAATTCACCCCTCCACTTT CASSLVGTGTTRLGNSPLHF
TRBJ2-1 . TRBV7-2 . TGTGCCAGCAGCTTTCAACAGGGATATGAGCAGTTCTTC CASSFQQGYEQFF